The entry below describes one T cell receptor (beta chain). The protocol was immunoSEQ multiplex PCR, while the TCRdb copy is restricted to in-frame clones and leaves out a portion. The sample lists under 40,000 clones, roughly 90% occurring once. It was locally advanced or metastatic urothelial carcinoma that patients had. These data are taken from a study of PD-L1 blockade in urothelial cancer. Study summary: Patients' histories included 0 to 3 prior chemotherapy regimens. After treatment start, blood was analyzed at 3 weeks (second dose) and at 6 weeks. Typically, measured as a median, blood samples had roughly 140,000 T cells.

Source: PBMCs, taken around atezolizumab (anti-PD-L1) treatment. This clonotype originated in a man in his sixties with urothelial cancer.

CDR3 in amino acids: CASSRLTGGEVGTEAFF. DNA for the CDR3: TGTGCCAGCAGTAGGCTCACAGGGGGCGAAGTAGGAACTGAAGCTTTCTTT. The chain joins TRBV4-2 to TRBJ1-1; 9 nucleotides line up with TRBD1. Trimming at V came to 6 bases and at J to 5 bases, leaving 16 bases not matched to a gene. The V gene's germline CDR1 is LGHNA and CDR2 YNFKEQ. The CDR3 sequence is 17 residues long.